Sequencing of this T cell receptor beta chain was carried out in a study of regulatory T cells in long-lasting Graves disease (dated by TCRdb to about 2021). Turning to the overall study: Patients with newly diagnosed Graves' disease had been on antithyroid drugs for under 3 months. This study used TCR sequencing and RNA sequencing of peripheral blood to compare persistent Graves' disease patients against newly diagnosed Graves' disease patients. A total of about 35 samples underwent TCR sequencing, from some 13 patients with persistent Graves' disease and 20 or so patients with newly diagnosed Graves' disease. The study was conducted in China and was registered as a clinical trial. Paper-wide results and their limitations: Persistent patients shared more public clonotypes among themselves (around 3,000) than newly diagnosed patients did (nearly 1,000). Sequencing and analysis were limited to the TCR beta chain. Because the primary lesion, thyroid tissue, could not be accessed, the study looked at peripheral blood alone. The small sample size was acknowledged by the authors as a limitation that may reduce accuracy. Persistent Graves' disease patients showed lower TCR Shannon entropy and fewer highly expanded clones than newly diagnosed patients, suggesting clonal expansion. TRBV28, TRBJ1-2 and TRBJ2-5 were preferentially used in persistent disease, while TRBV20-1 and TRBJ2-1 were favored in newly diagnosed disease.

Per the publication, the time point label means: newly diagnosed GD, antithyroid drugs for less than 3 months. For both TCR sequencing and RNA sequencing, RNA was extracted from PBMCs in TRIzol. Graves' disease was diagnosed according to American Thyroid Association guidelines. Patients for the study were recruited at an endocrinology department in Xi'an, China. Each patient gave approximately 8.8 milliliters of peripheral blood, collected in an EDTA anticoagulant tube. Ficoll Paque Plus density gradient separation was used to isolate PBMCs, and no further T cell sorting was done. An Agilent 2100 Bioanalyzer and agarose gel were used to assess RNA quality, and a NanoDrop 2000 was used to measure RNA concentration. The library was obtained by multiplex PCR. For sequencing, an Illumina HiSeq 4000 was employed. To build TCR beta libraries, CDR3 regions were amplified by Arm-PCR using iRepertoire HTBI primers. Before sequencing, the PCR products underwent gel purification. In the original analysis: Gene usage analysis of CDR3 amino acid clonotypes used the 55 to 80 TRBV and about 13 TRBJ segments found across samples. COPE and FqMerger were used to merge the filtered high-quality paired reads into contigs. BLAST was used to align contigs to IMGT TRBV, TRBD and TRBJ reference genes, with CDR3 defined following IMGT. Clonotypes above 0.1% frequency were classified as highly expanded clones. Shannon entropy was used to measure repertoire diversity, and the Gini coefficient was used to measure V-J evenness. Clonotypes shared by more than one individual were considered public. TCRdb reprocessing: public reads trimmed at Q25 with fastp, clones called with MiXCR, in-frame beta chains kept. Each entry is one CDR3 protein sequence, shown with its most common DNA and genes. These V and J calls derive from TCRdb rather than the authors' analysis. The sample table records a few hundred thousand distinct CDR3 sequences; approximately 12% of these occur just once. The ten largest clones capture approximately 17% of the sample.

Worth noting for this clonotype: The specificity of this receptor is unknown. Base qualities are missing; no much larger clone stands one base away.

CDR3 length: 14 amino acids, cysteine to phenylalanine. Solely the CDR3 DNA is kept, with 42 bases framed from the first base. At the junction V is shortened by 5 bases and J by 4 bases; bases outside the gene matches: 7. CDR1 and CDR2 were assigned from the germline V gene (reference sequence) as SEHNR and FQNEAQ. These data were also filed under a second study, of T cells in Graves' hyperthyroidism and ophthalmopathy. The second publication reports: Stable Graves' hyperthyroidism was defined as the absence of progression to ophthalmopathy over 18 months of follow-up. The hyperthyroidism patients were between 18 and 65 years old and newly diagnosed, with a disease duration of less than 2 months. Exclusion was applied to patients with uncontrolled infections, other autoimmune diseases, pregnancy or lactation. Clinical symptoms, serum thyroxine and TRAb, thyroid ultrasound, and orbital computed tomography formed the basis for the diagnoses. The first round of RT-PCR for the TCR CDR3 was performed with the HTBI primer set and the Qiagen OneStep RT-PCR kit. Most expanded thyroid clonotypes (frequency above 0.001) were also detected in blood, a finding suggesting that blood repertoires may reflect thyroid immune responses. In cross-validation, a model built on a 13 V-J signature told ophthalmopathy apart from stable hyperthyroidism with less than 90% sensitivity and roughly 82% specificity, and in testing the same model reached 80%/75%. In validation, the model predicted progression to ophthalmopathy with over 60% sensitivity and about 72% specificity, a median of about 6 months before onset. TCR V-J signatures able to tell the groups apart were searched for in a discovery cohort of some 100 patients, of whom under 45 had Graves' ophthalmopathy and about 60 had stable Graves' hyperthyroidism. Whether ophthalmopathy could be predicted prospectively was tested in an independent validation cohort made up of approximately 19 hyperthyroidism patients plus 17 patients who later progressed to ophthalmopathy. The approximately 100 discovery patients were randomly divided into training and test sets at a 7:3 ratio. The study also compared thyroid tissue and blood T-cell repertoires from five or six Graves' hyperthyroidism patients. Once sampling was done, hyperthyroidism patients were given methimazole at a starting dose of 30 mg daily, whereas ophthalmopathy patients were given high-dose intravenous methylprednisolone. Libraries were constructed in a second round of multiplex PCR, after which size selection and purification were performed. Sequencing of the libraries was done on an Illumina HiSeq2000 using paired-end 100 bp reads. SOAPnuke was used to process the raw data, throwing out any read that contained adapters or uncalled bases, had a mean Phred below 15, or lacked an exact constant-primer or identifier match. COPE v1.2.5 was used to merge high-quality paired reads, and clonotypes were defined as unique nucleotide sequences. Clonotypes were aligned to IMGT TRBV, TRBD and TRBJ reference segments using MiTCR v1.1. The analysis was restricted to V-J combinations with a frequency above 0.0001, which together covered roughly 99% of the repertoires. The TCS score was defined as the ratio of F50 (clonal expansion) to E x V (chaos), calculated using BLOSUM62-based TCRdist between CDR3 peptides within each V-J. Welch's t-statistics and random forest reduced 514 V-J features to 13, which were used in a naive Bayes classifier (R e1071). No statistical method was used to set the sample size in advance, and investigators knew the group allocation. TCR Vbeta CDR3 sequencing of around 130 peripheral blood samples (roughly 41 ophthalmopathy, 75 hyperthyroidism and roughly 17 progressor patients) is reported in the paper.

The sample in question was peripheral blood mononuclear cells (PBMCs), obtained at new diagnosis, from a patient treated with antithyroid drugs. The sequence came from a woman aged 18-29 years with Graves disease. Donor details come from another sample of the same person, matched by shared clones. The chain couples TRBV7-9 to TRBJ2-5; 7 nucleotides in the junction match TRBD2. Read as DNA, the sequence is TGTGCCAGCAGCCCCCGTGGGGGGGGAGAGACCCAGTACTTC. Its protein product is CASSPRGGGETQYF.